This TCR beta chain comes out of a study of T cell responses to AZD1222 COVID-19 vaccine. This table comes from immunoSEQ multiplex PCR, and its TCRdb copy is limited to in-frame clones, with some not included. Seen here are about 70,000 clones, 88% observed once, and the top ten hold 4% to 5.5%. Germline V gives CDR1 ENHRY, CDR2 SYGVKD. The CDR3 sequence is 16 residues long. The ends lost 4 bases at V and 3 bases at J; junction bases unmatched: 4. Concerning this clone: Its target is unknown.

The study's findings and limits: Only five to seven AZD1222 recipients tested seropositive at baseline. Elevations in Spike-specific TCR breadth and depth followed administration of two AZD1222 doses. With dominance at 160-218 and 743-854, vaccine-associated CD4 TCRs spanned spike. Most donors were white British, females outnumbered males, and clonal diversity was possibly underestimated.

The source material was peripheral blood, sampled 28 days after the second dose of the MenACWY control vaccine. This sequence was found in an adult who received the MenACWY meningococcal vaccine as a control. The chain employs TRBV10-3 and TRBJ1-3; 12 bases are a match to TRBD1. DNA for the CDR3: TGTGCCATCAGTGGGGGGACAGGGGGCTTTGGAAACACCATATATTTT. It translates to CAISGGTGGFGNTIYF.